These T cell receptor beta chains were read from a single sample in a study of T cell clusters in autoimmune cytopenias. TCRdb re-analyzed the multiplex PCR reads; it lists each CDR3 protein once, without DNA. Listed are roughly 6,700 distinct CDR3 sequences; under 5% falls within the top ten. Separately, the same data were catalogued under a study of T cell repertoires in aging, cancer and after chemotherapy.

The sequenced material came from peripheral blood. The origin of the receptors is a human donor in good health. The CDR3 runs from the conserved cysteine through the conserved F or W. Not every row has a clone size; where given, it reads once, few, many or a size class.

TRBV28	TRBJ2-5	NA	CASRSQGRETQYF
TRBV12-3/TRBV12-4	TRBJ2-1	medium-sized	CASSARLAGASNEQFF
TRBV19	TRBJ1-5	NA	CASSTRGGLGYQPQHF
TRBV7-9	TRBJ2-1	NA	CASSLKVSSGGYNEQFF
TRBV5-4	TRBJ2-2	NA	CASSLSQGRSTGELFF
TRBV5-4	TRBJ2-5	medium-sized	CASSTDRRGETQYF
TRBV30	TRBJ1-1	NA	CAWSVSTGAFF
TRBV18	TRBJ2-7	NA	CASSPREVTYEQYF
TRBV6-2/TRBV6-3	TRBJ1-5	NA	CASSYGAGGLQPQHF
TRBV20-1	TRBJ2-1	NA	CSASTSGKSYNEQFF
TRBV27	TRBJ2-2	medium-sized	CASRVRSGPTGELFF
TRBV11-1	TRBJ1-3	NA	CASSLSRGNTIYF
TRBV6-2/TRBV6-3	TRBJ2-7	medium-sized	CASSYIGGQATYEQYF
TRBV4-3	TRBJ1-5	NA	CASSQGAGGQEPQHF
TRBV5-4	TRBJ2-1	medium-sized	CASSSPLDRDNEQFF
TRBV6-2/TRBV6-3	TRBJ2-3	medium-sized	CASMGGYPADTQYF
TRBV12-3/TRBV12-4	TRBJ1-2	NA	CASSRDSLDYGYTF
TRBV30	TRBJ2-5	NA	CAWRPTSGRAQYF
TRBV19	TRBJ2-2	medium-sized	CASSTRTGRGTGELFF
TRBV6-2/TRBV6-3	TRBJ1-4	NA	CASSYSAMAANEKLFF
TRBV6-5	TRBJ1-4	medium-sized	CASRARENEKLFF
TRBV30	TRBJ2-7	NA	CAWTAGGEQYF
TRBV20-1	TRBJ1-3	NA	CSAGDSQRSGNTIYF
TRBV5-1	TRBJ1-4	NA	CASSDPRQGSSHAEKLFF
TRBV5-6	TRBJ2-7	NA	CASSLRDRFNYEQYF
TRBV4-2	TRBJ2-7	NA	CASSQPGQSSYEQYF
TRBV5-4	TRBJ1-6	NA	CASSSRGGYDSPLYF
TRBV10-3	TRBJ2-6	medium-sized	CAIGGGYGANVLTF
TRBV30	TRBJ2-1	medium-sized	CAWSLGLVNEQFF
TRBV5-4	TRBJ2-1	medium-sized	CASKFEADNNEQFF
TRBV6-5	TRBJ2-2	medium-sized	CASSRTSGRVGELFF
TRBV27	TRBJ1-5	NA	CASRGRSNQPQHF
TRBV19	TRBJ2-7	NA	CASSGGTGSYEQYF
TRBV19	TRBJ2-7	medium-sized	CASSRQGTGYEQYF
TRBV4-3	TRBJ2-7	NA	CASSQSGGTYEQYF
TRBV18	TRBJ1-3	medium-sized	CASSEGRTSGNTIYF
TRBV6-5	TRBJ1-4	medium-sized	CASRAQGINEKLFF
TRBV5-1	TRBJ2-5	NA	CATGLGRRETQYF
TRBV6-5	TRBJ2-5	medium-sized	CASSSGTGKETQYF
TRBV15	TRBJ1-1	NA	CATSRGNRGDTEAFF
TRBV29-1	TRBJ2-1	medium-sized	CSAGTGGGNEQFF
TRBV6-2/TRBV6-3	TRBJ2-2	medium-sized	CASSSYTGELFF
TRBV12-3/TRBV12-4	TRBJ1-5	NA	CASSFDQPQHF
TRBV30	TRBJ1-4	NA	CAWSVRRAGRNEKLFF
TRBV6-6	TRBJ1-4	medium-sized	CASSYSSGEKLFF
TRBV6-1	TRBJ2-2	medium-sized	CASSDSPVPGQSNTGELFF
TRBV11-1	TRBJ1-2	NA	CASSIGQGRGGYTF
TRBV6-2/TRBV6-3	TRBJ2-3	medium-sized	CASRTSGRGDTQYF
TRBV20-1	TRBJ1-2	NA	CSAKGESLRDGYTF
TRBV6-1	TRBJ1-6	medium-sized	CASRPANSYNSPLHF
TRBV18	TRBJ1-2	NA	CASSPGTESGYTF
TRBV2	TRBJ2-7	NA	CASSGPPGTEQYF
TRBV5-4	TRBJ2-1	NA	CASSLAGKQFF
TRBV12-3/TRBV12-4	TRBJ1-5	NA	CASIRSGSNQPQHF
TRBV13	TRBJ2-1	NA	CASSLRGGVSYNEQFF
TRBV5-5	TRBJ2-5	medium-sized	CASSLPGQETQYF
TRBV12-3/TRBV12-4	TRBJ2-1	medium-sized	CASSTDRYEQFF
TRBV29-1	TRBJ1-4	medium-sized	CSAGTFNEKLFF
TRBV6-6	TRBJ1-2	medium-sized	CASSEASITIGYTF
TRBV6-5	TRBJ2-7	medium-sized	CASSPQVPYEQYF